The 3 T cell receptor beta chains below were found in one sample sequenced in a study of technical replicates of blood from a few donors. Using immunoSEQ multiplex PCR, the repertoire was profiled, and TCRdb retains in-frame clones only, with some absent. Among tens of thousands of clones listed, roughly 91% were seen once. The sample consisted of T cells isolated from PBMCs. The receptors here all came from a human donor in good health.

The rearrangement uses TRBV7-9 and TRBJ2-2; a weak D match, TRBD1 (5 bases). CDR3 length: 16 amino acids. The V end lost 6 bases, the J end lost 0 bases, and 14 bases lay between the germline ends. CDR1 and CDR2 (germline): SEHNR, FQNEAQ (reference sequence). CDR3 coding DNA: TGTGCCAGCAGATTCCTGACAGCTACGAACACCGGGGAGCTGTTTTTT. Encoded protein: CASRFLTATNTGELFF.

This chain links TRBV7-2 with TRBJ2-7; 7 bases agree with TRBD1. This CDR3 is 14 amino acids long. Germline loops: CDR1 SGHTA, CDR2 FQGNSA. The V segment lost 4 bases and the J segment 1 base; nucleotides outside the gene matches: 4. This CDR3 reads CASSSDRESYEQYF. The CDR3 DNA sequence: TGTGCCAGCAGCTCCGACAGGGAGTCCTACGAGCAGTACTTC.

The rearrangement uses TRBV2 and TRBJ2-4; no firm D call. The V end was cut by 11 bases, the J end by 3 bases, with 14 bases between. This CDR3 is built from 13 residues. Germline lookup yields CDR1 SNHLY and CDR2 FYNNEI. The CDR3 DNA sequence: TGTGCCGGCTCACTTCAGGACAAAAACATTCAGTACTTC. It codes for CAGSLQDKNIQYF.